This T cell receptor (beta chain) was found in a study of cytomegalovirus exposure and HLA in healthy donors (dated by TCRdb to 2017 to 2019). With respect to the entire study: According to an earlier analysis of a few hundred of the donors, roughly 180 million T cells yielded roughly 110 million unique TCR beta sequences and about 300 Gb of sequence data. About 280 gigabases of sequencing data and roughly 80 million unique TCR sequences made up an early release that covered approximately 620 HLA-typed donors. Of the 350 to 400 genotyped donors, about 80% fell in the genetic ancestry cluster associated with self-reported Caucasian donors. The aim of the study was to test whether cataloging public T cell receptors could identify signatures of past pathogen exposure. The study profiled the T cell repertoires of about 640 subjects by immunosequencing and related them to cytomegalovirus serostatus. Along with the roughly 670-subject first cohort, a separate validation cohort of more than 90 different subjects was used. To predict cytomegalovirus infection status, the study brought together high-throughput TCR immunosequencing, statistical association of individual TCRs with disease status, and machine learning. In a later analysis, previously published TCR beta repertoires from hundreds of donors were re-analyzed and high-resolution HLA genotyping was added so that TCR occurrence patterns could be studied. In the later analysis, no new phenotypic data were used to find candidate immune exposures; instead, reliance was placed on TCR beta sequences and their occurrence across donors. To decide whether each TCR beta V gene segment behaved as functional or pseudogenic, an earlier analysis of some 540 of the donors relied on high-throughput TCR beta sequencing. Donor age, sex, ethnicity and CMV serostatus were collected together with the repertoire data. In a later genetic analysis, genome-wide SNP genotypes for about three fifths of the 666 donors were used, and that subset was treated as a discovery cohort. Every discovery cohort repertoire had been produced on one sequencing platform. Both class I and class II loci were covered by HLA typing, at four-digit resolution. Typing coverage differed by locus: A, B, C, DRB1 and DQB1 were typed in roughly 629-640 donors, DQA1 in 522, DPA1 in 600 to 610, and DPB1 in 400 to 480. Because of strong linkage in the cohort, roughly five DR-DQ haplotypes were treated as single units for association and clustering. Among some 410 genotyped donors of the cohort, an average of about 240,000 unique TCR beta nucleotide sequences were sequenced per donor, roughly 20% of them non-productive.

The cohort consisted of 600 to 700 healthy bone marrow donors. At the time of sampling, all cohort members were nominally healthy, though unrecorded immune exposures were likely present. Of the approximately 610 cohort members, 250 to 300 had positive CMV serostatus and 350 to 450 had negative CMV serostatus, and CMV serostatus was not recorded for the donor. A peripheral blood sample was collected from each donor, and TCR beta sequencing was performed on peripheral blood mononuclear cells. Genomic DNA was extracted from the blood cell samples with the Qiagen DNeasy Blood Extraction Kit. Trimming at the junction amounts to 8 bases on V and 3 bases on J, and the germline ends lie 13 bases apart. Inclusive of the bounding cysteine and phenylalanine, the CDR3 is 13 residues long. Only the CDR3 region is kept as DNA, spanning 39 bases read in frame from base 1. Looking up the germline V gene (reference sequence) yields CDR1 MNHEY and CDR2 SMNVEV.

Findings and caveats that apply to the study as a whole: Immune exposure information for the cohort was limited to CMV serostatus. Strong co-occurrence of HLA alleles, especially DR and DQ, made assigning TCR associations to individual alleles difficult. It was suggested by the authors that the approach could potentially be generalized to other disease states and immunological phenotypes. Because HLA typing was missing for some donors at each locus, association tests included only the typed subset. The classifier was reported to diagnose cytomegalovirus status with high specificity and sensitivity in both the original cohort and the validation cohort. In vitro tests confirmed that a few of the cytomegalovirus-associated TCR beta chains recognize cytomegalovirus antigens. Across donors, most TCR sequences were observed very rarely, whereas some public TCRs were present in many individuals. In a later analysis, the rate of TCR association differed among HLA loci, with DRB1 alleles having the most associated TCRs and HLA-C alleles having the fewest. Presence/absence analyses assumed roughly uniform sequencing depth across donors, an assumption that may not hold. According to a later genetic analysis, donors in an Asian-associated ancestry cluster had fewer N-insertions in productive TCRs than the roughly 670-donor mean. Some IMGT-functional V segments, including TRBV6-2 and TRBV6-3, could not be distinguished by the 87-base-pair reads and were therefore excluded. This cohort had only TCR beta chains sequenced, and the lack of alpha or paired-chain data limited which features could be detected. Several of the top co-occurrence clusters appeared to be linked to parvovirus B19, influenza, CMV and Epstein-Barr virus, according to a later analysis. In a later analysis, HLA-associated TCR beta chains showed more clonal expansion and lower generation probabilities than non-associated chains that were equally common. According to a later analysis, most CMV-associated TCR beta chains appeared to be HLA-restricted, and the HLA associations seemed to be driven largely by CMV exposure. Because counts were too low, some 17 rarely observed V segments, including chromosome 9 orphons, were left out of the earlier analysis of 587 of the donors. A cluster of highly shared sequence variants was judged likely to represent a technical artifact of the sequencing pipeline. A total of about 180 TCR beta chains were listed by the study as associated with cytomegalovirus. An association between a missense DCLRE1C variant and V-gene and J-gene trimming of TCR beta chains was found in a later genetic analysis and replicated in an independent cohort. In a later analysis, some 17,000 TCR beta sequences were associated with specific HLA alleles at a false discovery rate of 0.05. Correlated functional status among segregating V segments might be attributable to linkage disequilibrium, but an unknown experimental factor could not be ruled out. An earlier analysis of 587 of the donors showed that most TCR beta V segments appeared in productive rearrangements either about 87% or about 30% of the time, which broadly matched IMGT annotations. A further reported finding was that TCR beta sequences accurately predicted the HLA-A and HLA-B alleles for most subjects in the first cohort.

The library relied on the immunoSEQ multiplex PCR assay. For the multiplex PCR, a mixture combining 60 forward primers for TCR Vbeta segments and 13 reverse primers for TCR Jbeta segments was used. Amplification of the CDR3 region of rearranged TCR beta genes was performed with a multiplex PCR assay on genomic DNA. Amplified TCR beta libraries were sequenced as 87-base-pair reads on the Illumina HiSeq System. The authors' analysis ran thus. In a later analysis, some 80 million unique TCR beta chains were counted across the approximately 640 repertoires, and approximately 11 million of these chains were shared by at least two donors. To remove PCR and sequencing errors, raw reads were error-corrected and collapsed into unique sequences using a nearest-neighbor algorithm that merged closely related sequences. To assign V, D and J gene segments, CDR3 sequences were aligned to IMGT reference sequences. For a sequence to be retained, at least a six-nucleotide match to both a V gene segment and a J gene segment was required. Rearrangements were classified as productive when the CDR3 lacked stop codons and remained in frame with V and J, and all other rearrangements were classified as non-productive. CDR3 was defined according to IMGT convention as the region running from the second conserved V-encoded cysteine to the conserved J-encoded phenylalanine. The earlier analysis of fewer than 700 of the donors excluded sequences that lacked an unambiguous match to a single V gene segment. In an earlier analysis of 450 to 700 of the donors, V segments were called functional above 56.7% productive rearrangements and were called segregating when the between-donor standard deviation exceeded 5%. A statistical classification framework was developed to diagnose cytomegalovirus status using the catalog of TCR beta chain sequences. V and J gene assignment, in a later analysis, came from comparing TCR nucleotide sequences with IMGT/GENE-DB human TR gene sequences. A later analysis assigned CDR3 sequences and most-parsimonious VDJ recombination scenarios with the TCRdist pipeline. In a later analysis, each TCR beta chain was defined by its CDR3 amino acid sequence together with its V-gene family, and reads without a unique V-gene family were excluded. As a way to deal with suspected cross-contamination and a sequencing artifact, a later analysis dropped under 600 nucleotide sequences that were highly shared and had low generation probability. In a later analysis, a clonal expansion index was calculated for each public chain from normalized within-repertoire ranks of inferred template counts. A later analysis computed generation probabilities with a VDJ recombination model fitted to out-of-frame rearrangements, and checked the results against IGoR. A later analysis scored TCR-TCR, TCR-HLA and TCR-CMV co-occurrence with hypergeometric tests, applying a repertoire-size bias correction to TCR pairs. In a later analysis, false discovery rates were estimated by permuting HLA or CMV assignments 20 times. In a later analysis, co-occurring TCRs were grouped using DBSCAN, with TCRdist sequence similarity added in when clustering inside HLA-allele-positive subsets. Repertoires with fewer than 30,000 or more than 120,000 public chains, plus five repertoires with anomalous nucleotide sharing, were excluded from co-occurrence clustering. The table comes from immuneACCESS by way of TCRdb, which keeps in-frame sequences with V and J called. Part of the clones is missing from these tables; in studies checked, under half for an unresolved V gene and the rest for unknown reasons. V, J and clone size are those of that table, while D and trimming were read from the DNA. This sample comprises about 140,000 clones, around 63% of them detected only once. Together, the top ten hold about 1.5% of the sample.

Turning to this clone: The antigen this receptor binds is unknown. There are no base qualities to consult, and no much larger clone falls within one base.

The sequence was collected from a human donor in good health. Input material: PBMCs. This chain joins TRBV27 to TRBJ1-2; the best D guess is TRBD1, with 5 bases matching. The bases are TGTGCCAGCCGCCGGGGGACCTACTATGGCTACACCTTC. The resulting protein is CASRRGTYYGYTF.